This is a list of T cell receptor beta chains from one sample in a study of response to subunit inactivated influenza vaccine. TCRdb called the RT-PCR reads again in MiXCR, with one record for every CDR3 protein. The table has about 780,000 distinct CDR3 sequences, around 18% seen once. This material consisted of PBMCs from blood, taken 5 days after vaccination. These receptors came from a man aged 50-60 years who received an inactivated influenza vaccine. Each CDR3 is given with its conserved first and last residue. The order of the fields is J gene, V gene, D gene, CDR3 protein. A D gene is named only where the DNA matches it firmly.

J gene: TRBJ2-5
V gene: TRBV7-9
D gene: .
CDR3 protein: CASSFLGESGQETQYF

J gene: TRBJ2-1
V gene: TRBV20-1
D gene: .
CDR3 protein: CSARAWGSYNEQFF

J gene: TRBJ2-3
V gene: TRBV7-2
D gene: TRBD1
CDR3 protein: CASSSGQGPDTQYF

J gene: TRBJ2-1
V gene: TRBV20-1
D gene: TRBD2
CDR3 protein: CSAMPLIAGNEQFF

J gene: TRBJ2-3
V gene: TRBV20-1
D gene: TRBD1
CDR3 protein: CSARPNRGPLGDTQYF

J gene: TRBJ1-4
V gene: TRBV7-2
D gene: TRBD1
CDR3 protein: CASSPGQDSKLFF

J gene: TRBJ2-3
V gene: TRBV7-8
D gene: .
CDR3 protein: CASSSWGRGADTQYF

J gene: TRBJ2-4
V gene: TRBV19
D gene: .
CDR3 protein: CASSILFTPLAKNIQYF

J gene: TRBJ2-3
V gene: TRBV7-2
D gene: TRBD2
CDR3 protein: CASSPTGLAGSDTQYF

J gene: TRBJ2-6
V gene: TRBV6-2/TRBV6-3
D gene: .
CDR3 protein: CASSPSGLARISGANVLTF

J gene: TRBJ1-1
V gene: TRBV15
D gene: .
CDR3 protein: CATRFYGTEAFF

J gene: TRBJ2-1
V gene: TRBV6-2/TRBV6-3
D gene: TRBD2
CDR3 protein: CASSRGLAANEQFF

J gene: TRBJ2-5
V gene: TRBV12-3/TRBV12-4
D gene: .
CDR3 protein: CASSFARRTQYF

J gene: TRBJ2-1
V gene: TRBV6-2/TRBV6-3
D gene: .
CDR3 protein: CASREFLASNEQFF

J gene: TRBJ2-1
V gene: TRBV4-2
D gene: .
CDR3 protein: CASSPPGGGAEQFF

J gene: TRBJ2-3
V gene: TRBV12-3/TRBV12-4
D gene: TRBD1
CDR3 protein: CASSRPGQGTDTQYF

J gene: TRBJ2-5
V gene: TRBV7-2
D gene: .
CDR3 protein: CASSLTRKETQYF

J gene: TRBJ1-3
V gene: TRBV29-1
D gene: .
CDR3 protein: CSVREDGNTIYF

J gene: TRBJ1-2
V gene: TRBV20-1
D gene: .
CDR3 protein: CSARELGSLRAGYTF

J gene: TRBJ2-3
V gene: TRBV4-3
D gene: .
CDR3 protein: CASSQATGFTDTQYF

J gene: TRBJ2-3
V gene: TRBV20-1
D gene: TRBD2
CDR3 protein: CSATILAGGTDTQYF

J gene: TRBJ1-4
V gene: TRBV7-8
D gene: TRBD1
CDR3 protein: CASSQYRDRNEKLFF

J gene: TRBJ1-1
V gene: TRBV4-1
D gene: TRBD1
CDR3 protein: CASNHPGQRNTEAFF